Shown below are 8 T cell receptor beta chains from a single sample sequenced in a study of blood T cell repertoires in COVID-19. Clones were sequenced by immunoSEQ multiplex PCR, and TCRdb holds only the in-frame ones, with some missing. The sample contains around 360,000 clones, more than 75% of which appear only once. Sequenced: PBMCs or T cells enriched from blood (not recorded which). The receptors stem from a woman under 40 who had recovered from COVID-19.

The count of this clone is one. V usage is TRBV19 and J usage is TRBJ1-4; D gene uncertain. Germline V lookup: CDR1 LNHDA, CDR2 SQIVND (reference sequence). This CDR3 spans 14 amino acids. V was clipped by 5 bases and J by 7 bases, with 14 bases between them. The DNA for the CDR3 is TGTGCCAGTAGTTCGCGGGAATGGGTTGAAAAACTGTTTTTT. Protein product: CASSSREWVEKLFF. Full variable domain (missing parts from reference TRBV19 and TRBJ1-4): DGGITQSPKYLFRKEGQNVTLSCEQNLNHDAMYWYRQDPGQGLRLIYYSQIVNDFQKGDIAEGYSVSREKKESFPLTVTSAQKNPTAFYLCASSSREWVEKLFFGSGTQLSVL.

CDR3 protein: CASSSDRGSAGELFF. In DNA, the CDR3 is TGTGCCAGCAGCTCCGACAGGGGCTCGGCCGGGGAGCTGTTTTTT. The V and J genes are TRBV11-3 and TRBJ2-2; 8 nucleotides agree with TRBD1. Germline-derived CDR1 and CDR2 are SGHNT and YENEEA. The CDR3 is 15 residues long. The V segment lost 4 bases and the J segment 6 bases; nucleotides outside the gene matches: 7.

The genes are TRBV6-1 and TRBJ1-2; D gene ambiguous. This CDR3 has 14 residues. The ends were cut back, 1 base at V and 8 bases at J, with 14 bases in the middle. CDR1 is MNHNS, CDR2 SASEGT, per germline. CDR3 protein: CASSEVLAGRGYTF. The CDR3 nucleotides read TGTGCCAGCAGTGAAGTTCTGGCGGGTAGGGGCTACACCTTC.

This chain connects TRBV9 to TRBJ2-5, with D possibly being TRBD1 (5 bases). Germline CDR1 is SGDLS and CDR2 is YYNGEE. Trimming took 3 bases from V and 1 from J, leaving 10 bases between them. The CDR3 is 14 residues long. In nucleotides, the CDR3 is TGTGCCAGCAGCGAAGGACAACCCCAAGAGACCCAGTACTTC. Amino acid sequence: CASSEGQPQETQYF.

CDR3 nucleotides: TGTGCTAGTGTATTAGAATGGGGGGCTGAAGCTTTCTTT. Protein: CASVLEWGAEAFF. The chain employs TRBV12-5 and TRBJ1-1; the D gene is possibly TRBD1 (5 bases). The CDR3 runs 13 residues. Trimming removed 7 bases at V and 6 bases at J, with 15 bases between. Germline V gene lookup returns CDR1 LGHNT and CDR2 FRNRAP.

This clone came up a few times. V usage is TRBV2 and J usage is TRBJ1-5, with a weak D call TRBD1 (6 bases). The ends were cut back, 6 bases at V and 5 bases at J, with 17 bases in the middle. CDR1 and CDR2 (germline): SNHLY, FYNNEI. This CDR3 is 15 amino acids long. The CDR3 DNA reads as TGTGCCAGCAGGAGCGGCGGGGGGGCCTATCAGCCCCAGCATTTT. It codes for CASRSGGGAYQPQHF.

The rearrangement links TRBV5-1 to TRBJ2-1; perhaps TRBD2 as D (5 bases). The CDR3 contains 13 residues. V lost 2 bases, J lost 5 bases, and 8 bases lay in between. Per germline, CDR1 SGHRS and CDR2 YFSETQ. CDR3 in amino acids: CASSLEGNNEQFF. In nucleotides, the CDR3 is TGCGCCAGCAGCTTAGAGGGAAACAATGAGCAGTTCTTC. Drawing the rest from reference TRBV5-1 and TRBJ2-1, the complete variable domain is KAGVTQTPRYLIKTRGQQVTLSCSPISGHRSVSWYQQTPGQGLQFLFEYFSETQRNKGNFPGRFSGRQFSNSRSEMNVSTLELGDSALYLCASSLEGNNEQFFGPGTRLTVL.

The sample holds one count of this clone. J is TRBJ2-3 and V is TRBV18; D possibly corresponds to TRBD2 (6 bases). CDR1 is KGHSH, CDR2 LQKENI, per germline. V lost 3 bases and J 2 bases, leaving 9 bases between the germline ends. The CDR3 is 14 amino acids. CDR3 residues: CASSPGTPTDTQYF. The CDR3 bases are TGTGCCAGCTCACCCGGGACTCCCACAGATACGCAGTATTTT.